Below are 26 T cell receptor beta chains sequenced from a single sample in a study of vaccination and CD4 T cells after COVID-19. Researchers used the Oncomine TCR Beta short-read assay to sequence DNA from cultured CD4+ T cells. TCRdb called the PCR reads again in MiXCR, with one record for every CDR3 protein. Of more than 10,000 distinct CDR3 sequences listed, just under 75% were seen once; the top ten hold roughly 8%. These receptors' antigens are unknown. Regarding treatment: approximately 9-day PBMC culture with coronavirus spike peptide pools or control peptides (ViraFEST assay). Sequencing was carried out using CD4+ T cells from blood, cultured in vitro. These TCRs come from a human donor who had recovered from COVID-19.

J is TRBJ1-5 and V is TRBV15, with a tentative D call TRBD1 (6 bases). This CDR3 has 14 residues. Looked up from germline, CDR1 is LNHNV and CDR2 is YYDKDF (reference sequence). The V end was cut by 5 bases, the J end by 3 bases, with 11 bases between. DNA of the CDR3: TGTGCCACCAGCGATCGGGACACCAATCAGCCCCAGCATTTT. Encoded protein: CATSDRDTNQPQHF.

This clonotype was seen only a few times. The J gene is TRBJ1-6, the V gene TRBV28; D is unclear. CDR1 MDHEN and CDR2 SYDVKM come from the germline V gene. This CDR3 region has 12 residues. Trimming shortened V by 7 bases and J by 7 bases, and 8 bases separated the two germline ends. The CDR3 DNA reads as TGTGCCAGCAAGATAGGAAATTCACCCCTCCACTTT. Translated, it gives CASKIGNSPLHF.

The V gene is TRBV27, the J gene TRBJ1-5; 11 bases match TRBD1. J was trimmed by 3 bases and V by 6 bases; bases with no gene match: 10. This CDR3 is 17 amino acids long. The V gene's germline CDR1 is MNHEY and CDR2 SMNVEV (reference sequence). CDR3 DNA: TGTGCCAGCAGCCCCTTGGACAGGGGGCGAACCAATCAGCCCCAGCATTTT. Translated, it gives CASSPLDRGRTNQPQHF.

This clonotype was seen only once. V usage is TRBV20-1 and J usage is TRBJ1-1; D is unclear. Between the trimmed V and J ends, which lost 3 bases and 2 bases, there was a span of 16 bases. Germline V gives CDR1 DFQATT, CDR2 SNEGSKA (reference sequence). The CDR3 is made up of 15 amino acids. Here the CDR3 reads CSARDFWTLNTEAFF. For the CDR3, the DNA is TGCAGTGCTAGGGATTTCTGGACTCTCAACACTGAAGCTTTCTTT.

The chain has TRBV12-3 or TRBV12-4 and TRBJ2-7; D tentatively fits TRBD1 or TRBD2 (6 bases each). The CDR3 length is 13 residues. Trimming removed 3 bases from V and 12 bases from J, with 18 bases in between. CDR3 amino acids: CASSFRSRGGLYF. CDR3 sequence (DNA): TGTGCCAGCAGTTTTAGGAGTAGAGGGGGGCTGTACTTC.

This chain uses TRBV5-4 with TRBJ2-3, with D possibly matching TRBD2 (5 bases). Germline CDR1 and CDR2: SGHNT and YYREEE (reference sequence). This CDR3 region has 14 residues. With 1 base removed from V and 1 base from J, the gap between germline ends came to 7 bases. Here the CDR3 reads CASSLRRGTDTQYF. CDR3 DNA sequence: TGTGCCAGCAGCTTGCGGCGGGGCACAGATACGCAGTATTTT.

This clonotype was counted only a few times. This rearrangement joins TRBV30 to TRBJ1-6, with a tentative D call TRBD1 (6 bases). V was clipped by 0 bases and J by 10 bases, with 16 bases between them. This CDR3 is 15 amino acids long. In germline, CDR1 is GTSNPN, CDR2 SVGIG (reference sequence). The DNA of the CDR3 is TGTGCCTGGAGTGTAGGGTTACAGGGCGGATCACCCCTCCACTTT. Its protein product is CAWSVGLQGGSPLHF.

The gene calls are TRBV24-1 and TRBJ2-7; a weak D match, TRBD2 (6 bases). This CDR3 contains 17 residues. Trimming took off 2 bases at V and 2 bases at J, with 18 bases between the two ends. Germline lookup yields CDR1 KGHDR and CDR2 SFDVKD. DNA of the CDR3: TGTGCCACCAGTGATTCATCGCGGGACGCCATAACCTACGAGCAGTACTTC. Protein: CATSDSSRDAITYEQYF.

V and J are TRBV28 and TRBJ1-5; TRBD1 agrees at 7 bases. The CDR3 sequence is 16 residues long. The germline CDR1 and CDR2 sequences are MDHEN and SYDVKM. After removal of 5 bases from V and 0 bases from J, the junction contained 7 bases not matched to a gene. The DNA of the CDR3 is TGTGCCAGCAGTCTGGGGACAGCTTATAGCAATCAGCCCCAGCATTTT. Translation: CASSLGTAYSNQPQHF.

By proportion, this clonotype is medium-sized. The CDR3 bases are TGTGCCACCAGCAGACTAACGTCCGGGCGGGGTAGCAATTCACCCCTCCACTTT. Translating it yields CATSRLTSGRGSNSPLHF. The gene calls are TRBV15 and TRBJ1-6, with D hard to call. Between the trimmed V and J ends, which lost 2 bases and 7 bases, there was a span of 21 bases. The CDR3 is made up of 18 amino acids. Germline V gene lookup returns CDR1 LNHNV and CDR2 YYDKDF (reference sequence).

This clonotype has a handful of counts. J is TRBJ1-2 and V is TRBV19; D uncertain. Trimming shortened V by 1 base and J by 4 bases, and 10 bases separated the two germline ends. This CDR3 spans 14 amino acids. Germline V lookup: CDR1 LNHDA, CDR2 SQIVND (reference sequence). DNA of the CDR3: TGTGCCAGTAGTATAGTCTCCCCCGGCTATGGCTACACCTTC. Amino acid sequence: CASSIVSPGYGYTF.

The CDR3 sequence: CASSPWTGSDQPQHF. The CDR3 coding sequence is TGTGCCAGTAGTCCCTGGACAGGCTCCGATCAGCCCCAGCATTTT. The chain joins TRBV19 to TRBJ1-5; TRBD1 aligns across 7 bases. Per germline, CDR1 LNHDA and CDR2 SQIVND (reference sequence). The CDR3 is made up of 15 amino acids. The J segment lost 5 bases and the V segment lost 5 bases, leaving 9 bases of the junction unmatched. Drawing the rest from reference TRBV19 and TRBJ1-5, the complete variable domain is DGGITQSPKYLFRKEGQNVTLSCEQNLNHDAMYWYRQDPGQGLRLIYYSQIVNDFQKGDIAEGYSVSREKKESFPLTVTSAQKNPTAFYLCASSPWTGSDQPQHFGDGTRLSIL.

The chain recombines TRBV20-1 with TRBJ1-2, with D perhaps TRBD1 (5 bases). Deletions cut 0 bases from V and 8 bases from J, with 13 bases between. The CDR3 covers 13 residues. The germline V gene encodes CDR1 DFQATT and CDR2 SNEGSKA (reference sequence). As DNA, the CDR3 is TGCAGTGCTAGAGAACAGGCCCGAGAGGGCTACACCTTC. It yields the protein CSAREQAREGYTF.

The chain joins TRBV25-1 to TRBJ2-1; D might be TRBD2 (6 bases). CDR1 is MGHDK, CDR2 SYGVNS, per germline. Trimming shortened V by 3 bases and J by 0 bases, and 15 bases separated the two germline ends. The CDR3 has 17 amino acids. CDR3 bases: TGTGCCAGCAGTGACCGCCGGGGGAGCGGCTCCTACAATGAGCAGTTCTTC. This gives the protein CASSDRRGSGSYNEQFF.

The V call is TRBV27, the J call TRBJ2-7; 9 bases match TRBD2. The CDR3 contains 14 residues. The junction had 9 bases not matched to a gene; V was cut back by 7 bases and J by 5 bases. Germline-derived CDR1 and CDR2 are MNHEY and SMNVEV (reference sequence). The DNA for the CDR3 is TGTGCCAGCACCCAAGGCGGGAGGGTGAACGAGCAGTACTTC. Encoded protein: CASTQGGRVNEQYF.

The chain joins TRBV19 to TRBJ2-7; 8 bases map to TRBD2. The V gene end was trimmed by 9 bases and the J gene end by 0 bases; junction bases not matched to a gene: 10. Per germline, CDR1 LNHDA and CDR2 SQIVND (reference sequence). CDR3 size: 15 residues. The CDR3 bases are TGTGCCAGCCGTCGTGGGAGCGGGAGCTCCTACGAGCAGTACTTC. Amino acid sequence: CASRRGSGSSYEQYF.

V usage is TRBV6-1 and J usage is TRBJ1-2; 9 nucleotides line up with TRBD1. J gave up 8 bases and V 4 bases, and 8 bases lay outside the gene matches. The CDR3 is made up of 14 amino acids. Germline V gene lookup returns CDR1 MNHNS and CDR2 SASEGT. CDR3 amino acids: CASSVGDRARGYTF. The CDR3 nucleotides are TGTGCCAGCAGTGTAGGGGACAGGGCGCGGGGCTACACCTTC.

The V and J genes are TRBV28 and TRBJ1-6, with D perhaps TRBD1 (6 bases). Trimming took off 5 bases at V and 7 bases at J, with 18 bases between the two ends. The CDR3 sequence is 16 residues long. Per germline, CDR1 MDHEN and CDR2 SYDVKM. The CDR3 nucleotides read TGTGCCAGCAGTACACGAAGACAGGCGCCCAATTCACCCCTCCACTTT. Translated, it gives CASSTRRQAPNSPLHF.

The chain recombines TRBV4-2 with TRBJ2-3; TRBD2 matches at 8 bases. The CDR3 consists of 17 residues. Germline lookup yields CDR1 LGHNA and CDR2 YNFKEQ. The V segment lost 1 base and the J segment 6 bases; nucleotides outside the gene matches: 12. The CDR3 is CASSQARDGRAGDTQYF. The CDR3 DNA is TGTGCCAGCAGCCAAGCCCGCGACGGGAGGGCTGGGGATACGCAGTATTTT.

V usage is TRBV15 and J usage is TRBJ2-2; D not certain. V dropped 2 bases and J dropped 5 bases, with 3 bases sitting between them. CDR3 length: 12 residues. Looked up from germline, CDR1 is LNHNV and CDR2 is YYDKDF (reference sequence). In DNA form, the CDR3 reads TGTGCCACCAGCAGAAATACCGGGGAGCTGTTTTTT. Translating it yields CATSRNTGELFF.

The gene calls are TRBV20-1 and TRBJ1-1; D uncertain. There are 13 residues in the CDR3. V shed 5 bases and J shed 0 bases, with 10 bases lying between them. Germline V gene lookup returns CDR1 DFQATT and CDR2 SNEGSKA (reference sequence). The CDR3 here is CSAPLRVNTEAFF. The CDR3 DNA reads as TGCAGTGCTCCTCTTAGGGTGAACACTGAAGCTTTCTTT.

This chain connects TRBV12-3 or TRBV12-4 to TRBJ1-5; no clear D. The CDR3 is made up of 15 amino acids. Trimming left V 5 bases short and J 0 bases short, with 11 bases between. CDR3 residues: CASSHREGSNQPQHF. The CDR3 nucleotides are TGTGCCAGCAGTCATCGTGAGGGTAGCAATCAGCCCCAGCATTTT.

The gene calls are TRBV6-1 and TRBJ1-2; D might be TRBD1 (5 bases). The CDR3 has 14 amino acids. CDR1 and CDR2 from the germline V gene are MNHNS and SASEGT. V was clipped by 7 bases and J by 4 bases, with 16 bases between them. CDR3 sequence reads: CASKNRGEGYGYTF. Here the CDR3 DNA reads TGTGCCAGCAAGAACCGGGGGGAGGGCTATGGCTACACCTTC.

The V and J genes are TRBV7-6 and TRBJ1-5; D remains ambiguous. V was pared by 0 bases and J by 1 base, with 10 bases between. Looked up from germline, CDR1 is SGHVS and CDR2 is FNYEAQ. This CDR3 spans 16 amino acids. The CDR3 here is CASSLAGSSSNQPQHF. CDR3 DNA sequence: TGTGCCAGCAGCTTAGCGGGGTCCTCAAGCAATCAGCCCCAGCATTTT.

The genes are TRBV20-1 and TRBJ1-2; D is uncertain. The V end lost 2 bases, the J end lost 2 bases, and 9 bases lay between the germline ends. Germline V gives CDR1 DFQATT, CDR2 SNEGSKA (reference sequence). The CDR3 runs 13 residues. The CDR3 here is CSARLLGNYGYTF. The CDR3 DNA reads TGCAGTGCTAGACTCCTGGGGAACTATGGCTACACCTTC.

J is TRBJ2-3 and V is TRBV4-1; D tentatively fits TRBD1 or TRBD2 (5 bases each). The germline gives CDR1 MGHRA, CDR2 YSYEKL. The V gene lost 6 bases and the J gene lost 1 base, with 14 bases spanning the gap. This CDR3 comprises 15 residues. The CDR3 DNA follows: TGCGCCAGCAGTCAATGGGGGACCCGCACAGATACGCAGTATTTT. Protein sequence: CASSQWGTRTDTQYF.